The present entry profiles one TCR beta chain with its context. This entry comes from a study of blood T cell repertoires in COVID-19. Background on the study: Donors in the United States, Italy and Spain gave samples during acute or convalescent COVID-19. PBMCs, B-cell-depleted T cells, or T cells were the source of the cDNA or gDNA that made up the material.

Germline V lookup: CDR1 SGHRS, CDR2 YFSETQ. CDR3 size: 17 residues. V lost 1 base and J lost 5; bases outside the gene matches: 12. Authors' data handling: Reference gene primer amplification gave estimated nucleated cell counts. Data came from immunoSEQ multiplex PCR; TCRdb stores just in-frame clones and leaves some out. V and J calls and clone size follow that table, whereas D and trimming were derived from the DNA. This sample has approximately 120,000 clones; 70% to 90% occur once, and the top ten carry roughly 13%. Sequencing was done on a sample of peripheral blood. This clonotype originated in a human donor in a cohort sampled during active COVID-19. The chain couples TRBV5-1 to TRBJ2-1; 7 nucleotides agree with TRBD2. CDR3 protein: CASSLTSASIVDNEQFF. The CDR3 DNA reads TGCGCCAGCAGCTTGACTAGCGCCTCGATTGTGGACAATGAGCAGTTCTTC. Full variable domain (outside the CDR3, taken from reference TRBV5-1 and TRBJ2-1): KAGVTQTPRYLIKTRGQQVTLSCSPISGHRSVSWYQQTPGQGLQFLFEYFSETQRNKGNFPGRFSGRQFSNSRSEMNVSTLELGDSALYLCASSLTSASIVDNEQFFGPGTRLTVL.